This T cell receptor (beta chain) was obtained from a study of shared clonotypes between healthy human individuals. The CDR3 has 13 amino acids. J lost 4 bases, V lost 7 bases, and 6 bases had no gene match. From germline, CDR1 is SNHLY and CDR2 FYNNEI. Researchers ran the assay at a deep level. Repertoires were generated with immunoSEQ multiplex PCR, while TCRdb's copy carries only in-frame clones and drops some. This sample has about 1 million clones, with about 76% found just once. Sequenced input: memory CD4+ T cells sorted from blood. Subset meaning: CD45RA-negative fraction. This sequence originates from a man between 18 and 29 years old in good health. This chain connects TRBV2 to TRBJ1-2, with 7 bases aligning to TRBD1. CDR3 residues: CASILQGLYGYTF. As DNA, the CDR3 is TGTGCCAGCATTTTACAGGGGCTCTATGGCTACACCTTC.